This T cell receptor beta chain came from a study of blood T cell repertoires in COVID-19 (dated by TCRdb to between 2020 and 2021). Turning to the overall study: The collaborator samples originated in the United States, Italy and Spain and spanned the acute and convalescent phases of COVID-19. Deeply sampled blood TCRbeta repertoires from subjects exposed to, actively infected with, or recovered from COVID-19 were included in the dataset. Nearly every sample came with metadata listing a de-identified subject ID, COVID-19 status, age in years and sex. The samples were drawn from two sources: the first 160 participants of the ongoing ImmuneRACE study, and 1,254 subjects contributed by 6 global collaborators. HLA class I and class II types, where available, came from metadata supplied by the sample provider rather than from assay-based typing. A freely available public database, intended as a resource for researchers studying the immune response to SARS-CoV-2, is where the repertoires were released. The material from the prospective study consisted of cDNA or gDNA derived from T cells, B-cell-depleted T cells, or PBMCs. Overall study results and their limits: Clinical and demographic metadata were provided uncurated, with the amount varying by source and participant.

As to this clone: Its binding antigen is unknown. No much larger clone exists at a distance of one base, and base qualities are not known.

The immunoSEQ Assay, a bias-controlled multiplex PCR, was used to amplify TCRbeta CDR3 regions from genomic DNA. In the original analysis: Within the assay, amplification of reference gene primers was used to estimate how many nucleated cells each sample contained. To quantify the absolute abundance of each unique TCRbeta CDR3 rearrangement, sequence reads were collapsed and filtered. For each sample, productive Simpson clonality was calculated by taking the square root of Simpson's diversity index across productive rearrangements. The source is immuneACCESS, and TCRdb retained only in-frame sequences with V and J called. Part of the clones is not carried over; for the studies checked, unresolved V genes explain less than half of this, and the remainder is unexplained. V, J and clone size were drawn from that table, and D and trimming were deduced from the DNA. The sample table holds under 300,000 clones, of which 85% to 90% were seen once. 3.7% of the sample lies in the top ten.

The germline ends are 7 bases apart after V is trimmed by 2 bases and J by 8 bases. For CDR1 and CDR2, the germline V gene (reference sequence) lists MNHNY and SVGAGI. CDR3 length: 12 amino acids, cysteine to phenylalanine. The DNA shown is the 36-base CDR3, in frame from base 1. Each collaborating institution followed its own protocols to collect whole blood in K2EDTA tubes. For TCRbeta analysis, collaborator samples were shipped as frozen whole blood, as isolated PBMCs, or as DNA extracted from either sample type. This TCR came from a woman in her 40s with acute or convalescent COVID-19. What was sequenced was peripheral blood. The chain is assembled from TRBV6-6 and TRBJ1-5; no D segment can be confidently identified. The CDR3 region has the sequence CASSYGREPQHF. The DNA sequence reads TGTGCCAGCAGTTACGGGAGAGAGCCCCAGCATTTT.